This T cell receptor (beta chain) was profiled in a study of blood T cell repertoires in COVID-19. Study at large: PBMCs, B-cell-depleted T cells, or T cells were the source of the cDNA or gDNA that made up the material.

Recruits, aged roughly 18 to 89 years, lived in 20 to 30 US areas. Allocation to cohorts depended on clinical history reported by the participants. Original processing notes: Amplifying reference gene primers gave estimates of nucleated cell counts. The method was immunoSEQ multiplex PCR; TCRdb's version includes in-frame clones alone and lacks a portion of them. Clone size and V and J calls were adopted from that table, with D and trimming inferred from the DNA. Here the sample spans approximately 180,000 clones, around 82% being singletons. Trimming pared 0 bases from V and 5 bases from J, leaving 16 bases between. The CDR3 length is 16 residues. Germline CDR1 and CDR2: MGHRA and YSYEKL. This clone was found a few times.

This TCR was recovered from a woman aged 60-75 years with acute COVID-19. The sequenced sample was PBMCs or T cells enriched from blood (not recorded which). The gene calls are TRBV4-1 and TRBJ1-1; tentative D call: TRBD1 (5 bases). The CDR3 DNA reads as TGCGCCAGCAGCCAAGATAATCGGGGGGGGAAGACTGAAGCTTTCTTT. Its translation: CASSQDNRGGKTEAFF.